The 30 T cell receptor beta chains presented below share a single source sample, sequenced in a study of regulatory T cells in long-lasting Graves disease. Time point of the sample: newly diagnosed GD, antithyroid drugs for less than 3 months. PBMC-derived RNA was used for the TCR library. Sequencing libraries for TCR beta were prepared with iRepertoire HTBI primers and Arm-PCR of CDR3 regions. TCRdb reprocessed the multiplex PCR reads with MiXCR, giving one entry per CDR3 protein. Among 300,000 to 400,000 distinct CDR3 sequences, 15% were seen once, and the ten largest hold about a fifth. The sample consisted of peripheral blood mononuclear cells (PBMCs), taken at new diagnosis, from a patient treated with antithyroid drugs. Receptor source: a female donor with Graves disease.

This clonotype was recorded at least ten times. The chain uses TRBV5-1 and TRBJ2-6; 10 bases align to TRBD2. Trimming at V came to 3 bases and at J to 4 bases, leaving 16 bases not matched to a gene. Germline CDR1 reads SGHRS; CDR2 reads YFSETQ. The CDR3 loop spans 20 amino acids. The CDR3 nucleotides are TGCGCCAGCAGCTCTCTCACTAGGACTAGCGGTGTGAGAGGGGCCAACGTCCTGACTTTC. Translating gives CASSSLTRTSGVRGANVLTF.

Worth noting for this clonotype: A much larger clone differs by one base, so this may be a read error. The chain employs TRBV9 and TRBJ2-7; 7 nucleotides align to TRBD1. The CDR3 is made up of 15 amino acids. The J segment lost 1 base and the V segment lost 0 bases, leaving 4 bases of the junction unmatched. Germline V gives CDR1 SGDLS, CDR2 YYNGEE. CDR3 residues: CASSVVGRGSYEQYF. The CDR3 DNA sequence: TGTGCCAGCAGCGTAGTGGGCAGGGGGTCCTACGAGCAGTACTTC. Looking up the rest from reference TRBV9 and TRBJ2-7 gives the full variable domain: DSGVTQTPKHLITATGQRVTLRCSPRSGDLSVYWYQQSLDQGLQFLIQYYNGEERAKGNILERFSAQQFPDLHSELNLSSLELGDSALYFCASSVVGRGSYEQYFGPGTRLTVT.

The gene calls are TRBV28 and TRBJ1-2; possible D gene TRBD1, 5 bases. The V and J ends lost 6 bases and 4 bases respectively, with 18 bases between them. Germline CDR1 is MDHEN and CDR2 is SYDVKM. The CDR3 has 15 residues. The CDR3 loop reads CASSSHGARIYGYTF. Written as DNA, the CDR3 is TGTGCCAGCAGCTCACACGGGGCCAGGATCTATGGCTACACCTTC.

Ten or more counts support this clonotype. In DNA form, the CDR3 reads TGTGCCAGCAGCCCCCCGACAGGGAGGTTCGCGAACACTGAAGCTTTCTTT. It codes for CASSPPTGRFANTEAFF. The gene calls are TRBV9 and TRBJ1-1; 7 positions match TRBD1. CDR3 length: 17 residues. V dropped 4 bases and J dropped 1; count of bases not matched to a gene: 13. In germline, CDR1 is SGDLS, CDR2 YYNGEE.

There are many counts of this clonotype. The chain has TRBV5-1 and TRBJ2-1; tentatively, D is TRBD1 (5 bases). V lost 1 base and J lost 14, with 13 bases in between. The CDR3 runs 12 residues. The V gene's germline CDR1 is SGHRS and CDR2 YFSETQ. CDR3 in DNA: TGCGCCAGCAGCTTGAATTCAGGGATGGAGTTCTTC. Its translation is CASSLNSGMEFF.

The table lists this clonotype with many counts. The V call is TRBV9, the J call TRBJ1-6, with 7 bases fitting TRBD1. The CDR3 contains 16 residues. The germline CDR1 and CDR2 sequences are SGDLS and YYNGEE. J lost 0 bases, V lost 4 bases, and 4 bases had no gene match. CDR3 amino acids: CASSPRDSSYNSPLHF. For the CDR3, the DNA is TGTGCCAGCAGCCCTCGGGACAGCTCCTATAATTCACCCCTCCACTTT.

This clonotype was counted ten times or more. The rearrangement uses TRBV5-1 and TRBJ1-1; D is uncertain. Germline lookup yields CDR1 SGHRS and CDR2 YFSETQ. V was trimmed by 0 bases and J by 0 bases, leaving 9 bases between them. The CDR3 totals 15 residues. The DNA of the CDR3 is TGCGCCAGCAGCTTGGTTCGGGCCATGAACACTGAAGCTTTCTTT. It is translated as CASSLVRAMNTEAFF.

The chain joins TRBV27 to TRBJ2-3; TRBD2 aligns across 13 bases. Looked up from germline, CDR1 is MNHEY and CDR2 is SMNVEV (reference sequence). Germline trimming cut 2 bases from V and 5 bases from J; bases unmatched to any gene: 7. The CDR3 consists of 17 residues. In DNA, the CDR3 is TGTGCCAGCAGTTTACTGGGACTAGCGGGACGTGAAGATACGCAGTATTTT. Encoded protein: CASSLLGLAGREDTQYF.

This clonotype was counted ten times or more. The rearrangement uses TRBV12-3 or TRBV12-4 and TRBJ1-1; a possible D gene is TRBD1 (6 bases). This CDR3 contains 13 residues. V lost 6 bases to trimming and J lost 1 base, with 9 bases between them. The CDR3 DNA follows: TGTGCCAGCAGGATCAGGGGGAACACTGAAGCTTTCTTT. Residues: CASRIRGNTEAFF.

The sample holds many counts of this clonotype. V is TRBV12-5 and J is TRBJ1-1, with a tentative D call TRBD1 (5 bases). The CDR3 runs to 14 residues. The germline V gene encodes CDR1 LGHNT and CDR2 FRNRAP. V gave up 4 bases and J gave up 7 bases, with 16 bases separating them. CDR3 region: CASGSPPTTDEAFF. The CDR3 coding sequence is TGTGCTAGTGGTTCCCCACCAACGACAGATGAAGCTTTCTTT.

Many counts were recorded for this clonotype. The V and J genes are TRBV12-5 and TRBJ2-1; 8 bases fit TRBD2. Germline V gives CDR1 LGHNT, CDR2 FRNRAP. This CDR3 comprises 17 residues. V dropped 0 bases and J dropped 1; count of bases not matched to a gene: 5. The CDR3 region has the DNA TGTGCTAGTGGTTTGGTACTGGCGGGAGGATCCTACAATGAGCAGTTCTTC. Its protein product is CASGLVLAGGSYNEQFF.

In this sample, this clonotype turned up many times. The rearrangement uses TRBV6-2 or TRBV6-3 and TRBJ2-3; 13 nucleotides align to TRBD2. The trim removed 0 bases at V and 3 bases at J, leaving 12 bases unmatched. Germline V CDR1 and CDR2: MNHEY, SVGEGT. This CDR3 spans 20 amino acids. The CDR3 loop is CASSYSILAGGPIQTDTQYF. The CDR3 DNA sequence: TGTGCCAGCAGTTACTCGATACTAGCGGGAGGGCCGATCCAGACAGATACGCAGTATTTT.

This chain links TRBV20-1 with TRBJ2-4, with 7 bases aligning to TRBD2. The junction had 15 bases not matched to a gene; V was cut back by 1 base and J by 3 bases. This CDR3 has 18 residues. Germline loops: CDR1 DFQATT, CDR2 SNEGSKA (reference sequence). This chain's CDR3 is CSARAPGPSGSDKNIQYF. DNA for the CDR3: TGCAGTGCTAGAGCCCCGGGGCCTAGCGGTTCGGACAAAAACATTCAGTACTTC.

The sample holds many counts of this clonotype. This chain links TRBV20-1 with TRBJ2-3; no definite D call. In germline, CDR1 is DFQATT, CDR2 SNEGSKA (reference sequence). The CDR3 totals 16 residues. The V end lost 0 bases, the J end lost 6 bases, and 19 bases lay between the germline ends. The CDR3 loop is CSARDRMWSGADTQYF. CDR3 nucleotide sequence: TGCAGTGCTAGAGACCGGATGTGGTCCGGTGCCGATACGCAGTATTTT.

This clonotype was picked up one time. A read error likely explains this, since a far larger clone differs by one base. The V and J genes are TRBV29-1 and TRBJ2-7, with TRBD1 identical over 10 bases. The germline V gene encodes CDR1 SQVTM and CDR2 ANQGSEA. Trimming removed 3 bases from V and 7 bases from J; junction bases left unmatched: 9. The CDR3 runs to 14 residues. The CDR3 DNA reads as TGCAGCGTTGAGGCGACAGGGGGCTACAATGAGCAGTACTTC. It encodes CSVEATGGYNEQYF.

There are many counts of this clonotype. This chain uses TRBV7-3 with TRBJ2-1, with D perhaps being TRBD1 or TRBD2 (5 bases each). CDR1 is SGHTA, CDR2 FQGTGA, per germline. The CDR3 runs to 15 residues. V lost 1 base to trimming and J lost 7 bases, with 14 bases between them. CDR3 DNA sequence: TGTGCCAGCAGCTTAAATCGAGGGGTGGGTAATGAGCAGTTCTTC. It codes for CASSLNRGVGNEQFF. The full variable domain, rest sourced from reference TRBV7-3 and TRBJ2-1, is GAGVSQTPSNKVTEKGKYVELRCDPISGHTALYWYRQSLGQGPEFLIYFQGTGAADDSGLPNDRFFAVRPEGSVSTLKIQRTERGDSAVYLCASSLNRGVGNEQFFGPGTRLTVL.

In DNA, the CDR3 is TGCGCCAGCAGCCGAGCAGCACTAGCGGGGGGGCCGGTCGGGGAGCTGTTTTTT. It translates to CASSRAALAGGPVGELFF. The V call is TRBV4-1, the J call TRBJ2-2, with TRBD2 identical over 13 bases. V lost 4 bases and J lost 7; bases outside the gene matches: 12. In germline, CDR1 is MGHRA, CDR2 YSYEKL. This CDR3 contains 18 residues.

This clonotype has ten or more counts. The chain is built from TRBV30 and TRBJ2-3; 8 bases line up with TRBD1. Germline V lookup: CDR1 GTSNPN, CDR2 SVGIG (reference sequence). V was pared by 3 bases and J by 6 bases, with 8 bases of the junction left unmatched. The CDR3 sequence is 14 residues long. In nucleotides, the CDR3 is TGTGCCTGGAGAAGGACAGGGAGCTCGGATACGCAGTATTTT. Translated, it gives CAWRRTGSSDTQYF. The full variable domain, in which reference TRBV30 and TRBJ2-3 provide the parts outside the CDR3, is SQTIHQWPATLVQPVGSPLSLECTVEGTSNPNLYWYRQAAGRGLQLLFYSVGIGQISSEVPQNLSASRPQDRQFILSSKKLLLSDSGFYLCAWRRTGSSDTQYFGPGTRLTVL.

This clonotype was counted ten times or more. The chain uses TRBV28 and TRBJ2-7; 8 nucleotides align to TRBD2. The CDR3 length is 16 residues. CDR1 and CDR2 (germline): MDHEN, SYDVKM. J gave up 4 bases and V 3 bases, and 11 bases lay outside the gene matches. CDR3 in amino acids: CASSLRGLAGLYEQYF. CDR3 DNA: TGTGCCAGCAGTTTGCGTGGACTAGCAGGTCTTTACGAGCAGTACTTC.

This clonotype was recorded at least ten times. The chain employs TRBV28 and TRBJ1-1; 8 nucleotides agree with TRBD1. The CDR3 totals 13 residues. The V segment lost 8 bases and the J segment 5 bases; nucleotides outside the gene matches: 7. The V gene's germline CDR1 is MDHEN and CDR2 SYDVKM. The CDR3 nucleotides read TGTGCCAGCGCTCAGGGGGCAGATACTGAAGCTTTCTTT. Translated, it gives CASAQGADTEAFF.

This clonotype was seen at least ten times. This sequence joins TRBV29-1 and TRBJ2-1, with TRBD2 matching 8 bases. This CDR3 contains 14 residues. V lost 1 base and J lost 12; bases outside the gene matches: 11. Looked up from germline, CDR1 is SQVTM and CDR2 is ANQGSEA. CDR3 sequence (DNA): TGCAGCGTTGAAGGGGGTCTTCGGACTAGCATGCAGTTCTTC. As protein: CSVEGGLRTSMQFF.

The chain uses TRBV27 and TRBJ1-2; 8 bases are a match to TRBD1. The germline CDR1 and CDR2 sequences are MNHEY and SMNVEV (reference sequence). There are 18 residues in the CDR3. Trimming took 4 bases from V and 3 from J; bases not matched to a gene: 16. The CDR3 DNA is TGTGCCAGCAGTTCCGCAGGGGGCAGAAGGAGGGGGGACTATGGCTACACCTTC. This gives the protein CASSSAGGRRRGDYGYTF.

A few counts support this clonotype. The rearrangement joins TRBV20-1 to TRBJ2-1, with 7 bases that match TRBD2. Germline CDR1 DFQATT, CDR2 SNEGSKA (reference sequence). The CDR3 has 13 residues. Germline trimming cut 3 bases from V and 8 bases from J; bases unmatched to any gene: 7. The CDR3 reads CSARETSLDEQFF. For the CDR3, the DNA is TGCAGTGCTAGGGAGACTAGCCTTGATGAGCAGTTCTTC.

At least ten counts were recorded for this clonotype. The chain employs TRBV7-2 and TRBJ2-3; D not resolved. The germline gives CDR1 SGHTA, CDR2 FQGNSA. V was pared by 5 bases and J by 2 bases, with 11 bases between. There are 14 residues in the CDR3. In DNA, the CDR3 is TGTGCCAGCAGCCCCAGTAGGGCCACAGATACGCAGTATTTT. Translating it yields CASSPSRATDTQYF.

There are a few counts of this clonotype. The V and J genes are TRBV4-1 and TRBJ1-5; D gene uncertain. Germline CDR1 and CDR2: MGHRA and YSYEKL. The V end was cut by 0 bases, the J end by 3 bases, with 12 bases between. The CDR3 is 16 amino acids. The CDR3 coding sequence is TGCGCCAGCAGCCAAGATCGGGCAGGAGTCAATCAGCCCCAGCATTTT. Translation gives CASSQDRAGVNQPQHF.

Ten or more counts support this clonotype. The chain couples TRBV3-1 to TRBJ2-3; 11 positions agree with TRBD2. This CDR3 is built from 16 residues. CDR1 LGHDT and CDR2 YNNKEL come from the germline V gene (reference sequence). V was clipped by 5 bases and J by 6 bases; unmatched bases: 10. CDR3 sequence: CASSDRTSGRGDTQYF. CDR3 coding DNA: TGTGCCAGCAGCGACCGGACTAGCGGGCGGGGGGATACGCAGTATTTT.

This chain joins TRBV7-3 and TRBJ2-7; D not certain. The length of the CDR3 is 12 residues. V lost 11 bases, J lost 6 bases, and 17 bases lay in between. Germline CDR1 reads SGHTA; CDR2 reads FQGTGA. CDR3 nucleotide sequence: TGTGCCTGGAGTGTGATACCTACCGAGCAGTACTTC. It codes for CAWSVIPTEQYF.

This clonotype was recorded at least ten times. Here the CDR3 reads CASRDGTGAQGTEAFF. The DNA for the CDR3 is TGTGCCAGCAGGGACGGGACAGGGGCCCAGGGGACTGAAGCTTTCTTT. The chain carries TRBV7-2 and TRBJ1-1; 10 bases line up with TRBD1. The CDR3 has 16 amino acids. CDR1 and CDR2 from the germline V gene are SGHTA and FQGNSA. The J segment lost 5 bases and the V segment lost 6 bases, leaving 12 bases of the junction unmatched.

As to this clonotype: A clone one base away is much larger, so this may be a read error. The chain employs TRBV20-1 and TRBJ2-5, with 7 bases matching TRBD1. The junction had 9 bases not matched to a gene; V was cut back by 0 bases and J by 5 bases. The CDR3 is 15 residues long. CDR1 and CDR2 from the germline V gene are DFQATT and SNEGSKA (reference sequence). The CDR3 DNA is TGCAGTGCTAGAGATCGTGAGGGGGCGTTCGAGACCCAGTACTTC. Residues: CSARDREGAFETQYF.

This rearrangement joins TRBV18 to TRBJ2-2; D tentatively reads TRBD1 or TRBD2 (5 bases each). V was cut by 8 bases and J by 7 bases, with 17 bases left in between. This CDR3 is built from 14 residues. Germline V gene sequence: CDR1 KGHSH, CDR2 LQKENI. The CDR3 sequence is CASPRDPRGGELFF. In DNA form, the CDR3 reads TGTGCCAGCCCACGGGACCCCAGAGGCGGGGAGCTGTTTTTT.